This passage covers 9 T cell receptor beta chains from one sample sequenced in a study of response to subunit inactivated influenza vaccine. TCRdb re-derived calls from the RT-PCR reads in MiXCR, one entry per CDR3 protein. The sample yields 500,000 or so distinct CDR3 sequences, 9.5% to 12% seen once. The starting material was PBMCs from blood, obtained 40 to 50 days after vaccination. The receptors shown here come from a man aged 50 to 60 who received an inactivated influenza vaccine.

This clonotype was counted at least ten times. The chain is built from TRBV5-1 and TRBJ1-1; a possible D gene is TRBD1 (6 bases). The CDR3 is 14 amino acids. Trimming cost V 4 bases and J 0 bases, with 10 bases left between them. Germline loops: CDR1 SGHRS, CDR2 YFSETQ. CDR3 bases: TGCGCCAGCAGCGTGGACAGATTGAACACTGAAGCTTTCTTT. Translating gives CASSVDRLNTEAFF.

This clonotype was counted only a few times. This chain joins TRBV7-8 and TRBJ2-3, with D tentatively TRBD1 (6 bases). The CDR3 has 14 residues. Trimming took off 7 bases at V and 4 bases at J, with 15 bases between the two ends. Looked up from germline, CDR1 is SGHVS and CDR2 is FQNEAQ. The CDR3 sequence: CASIQGLNADTQYF. The CDR3 DNA reads TGTGCCAGCATACAGGGCTTAAACGCAGATACGCAGTATTTT.

In its sample, this clonotype was seen many times. CDR3 sequence (DNA): TGTGCCAGCAGCGGGGGGGGACCCAAAAACATTCAGTACTTC. Encoded protein: CASSGGGPKNIQYF. The chain has TRBV13 and TRBJ2-4; 7 bases match TRBD2. Trimming took 5 bases from V and 2 from J; bases not matched to a gene: 3. The germline gives CDR1 PRHDT, CDR2 FYEKMQ (reference sequence). The CDR3 runs to 14 residues.

The CDR3 here is CASSVGTTVLTYEQYF. The CDR3 nucleotides read TGCGCCAGCAGCGTGGGAACTACCGTACTAACCTACGAGCAGTACTTC. V gene TRBV5-1 combines with J gene TRBJ2-7, with no clear D. Germline V gene sequence: CDR1 SGHRS, CDR2 YFSETQ. The ends were cut back, 4 bases at V and 2 bases at J, with 19 bases in the middle. This CDR3 has 16 amino acids.

This clonotype occurred a few times. The J gene is TRBJ2-7, the V gene TRBV7-9; 7 bases map to TRBD2. In germline, CDR1 is SEHNR, CDR2 FQNEAQ (reference sequence). Unmatched junction bases numbered 3, after V lost 5 bases and J lost 2 bases. This CDR3 is built from 13 residues. CDR3 residues: CASSRGEAYEQYF. The CDR3 DNA reads as TGTGCCAGCAGCCGGGGGGAGGCCTACGAGCAGTACTTC.

This clonotype was recorded a few times. This chain uses TRBV7-9 with TRBJ2-7; no definite D call. This CDR3 comprises 14 residues. The germline gives CDR1 SEHNR, CDR2 FQNEAQ (reference sequence). Trimming removed 5 bases at V and 3 bases at J, with 14 bases between. CDR3 sequence: CASSKPGLNYEQYF. The CDR3 region has the DNA TGTGCCAGCAGCAAGCCGGGCCTCAACTACGAGCAGTACTTC.

There are many counts of this clonotype. The genes are TRBV11-2 and TRBJ1-2; 8 bases agree with TRBD1. Germline V gene data show CDR1 as SGHAT and CDR2 as FQNNGV. This CDR3 spans 13 amino acids. V lost 4 bases to trimming and J lost 4 bases; unmatched junction nucleotides: 2. The CDR3: CASSSTGVYGYTF. CDR3 nucleotides: TGTGCCAGCAGCTCGACAGGGGTCTATGGCTACACCTTC.

This clonotype has only a few counts. The gene calls are TRBV10-3 and TRBJ2-5, with D perhaps TRBD2 (5 bases). V was pared by 6 bases and J by 2 bases, with 13 bases between. CDR3 length: 14 amino acids. Germline CDR1 reads ENHRY; CDR2 reads SYGVKD. CDR3 region: CAISKDLPQETQYF. The CDR3 nucleotides are TGTGCCATCAGCAAGGACTTACCTCAAGAGACCCAGTACTTC.

This clonotype has more than one count but fewer than ten. The V and J genes are TRBV29-1 and TRBJ1-1; weak D call: TRBD1 (6 bases). Germline lookup yields CDR1 SQVTM and CDR2 ANQGSEA. The V end was cut by 5 bases, the J end by 1 base, with 20 bases between. CDR3 length: 16 amino acids. The CDR3 DNA reads TGCAGCGTTCCCAATCGATTAGGACAGCCGAACACTGAAGCTTTCTTT. Translation gives CSVPNRLGQPNTEAFF.